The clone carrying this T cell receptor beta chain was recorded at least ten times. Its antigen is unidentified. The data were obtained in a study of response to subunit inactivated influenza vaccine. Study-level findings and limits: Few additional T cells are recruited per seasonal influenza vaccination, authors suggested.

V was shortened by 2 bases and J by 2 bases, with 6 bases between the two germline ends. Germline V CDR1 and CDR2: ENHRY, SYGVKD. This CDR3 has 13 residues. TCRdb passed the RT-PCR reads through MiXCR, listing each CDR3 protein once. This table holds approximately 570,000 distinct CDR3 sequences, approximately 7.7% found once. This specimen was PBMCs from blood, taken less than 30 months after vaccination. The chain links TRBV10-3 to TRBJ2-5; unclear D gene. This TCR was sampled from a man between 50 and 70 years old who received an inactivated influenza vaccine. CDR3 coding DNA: TGTGCCATCAGTGAGGCCACACAAGAGACCCAGTACTTC. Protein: CAISEATQETQYF.